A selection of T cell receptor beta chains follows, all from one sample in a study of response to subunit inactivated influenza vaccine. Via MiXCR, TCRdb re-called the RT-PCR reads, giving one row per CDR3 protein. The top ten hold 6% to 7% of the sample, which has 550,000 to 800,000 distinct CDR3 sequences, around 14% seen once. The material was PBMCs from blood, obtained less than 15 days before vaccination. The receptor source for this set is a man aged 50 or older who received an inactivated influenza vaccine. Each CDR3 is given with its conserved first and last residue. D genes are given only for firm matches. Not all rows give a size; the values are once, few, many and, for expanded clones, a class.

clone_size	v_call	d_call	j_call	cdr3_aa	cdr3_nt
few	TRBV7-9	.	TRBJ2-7	CASSLRQGGGHEQYF	TGTGCCAGCAGCTTACGTCAGGGGGGAGGCCACGAGCAGTACTTC
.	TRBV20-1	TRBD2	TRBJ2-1	CSAQGTSGYNEQFF	TGCAGTGCTCAGGGGACTAGCGGCTACAATGAGCAGTTCTTC
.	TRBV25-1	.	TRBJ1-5	CASSEWGDDKPQHF	TGTGCCAGCAGTGAATGGGGGGACGATAAGCCCCAGCATTTT
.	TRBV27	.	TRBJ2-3	CASAADSLPGDTQYF	TGTGCCAGCGCTGCGGACAGTCTGCCCGGAGATACGCAGTATTTT
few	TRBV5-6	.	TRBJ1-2	CASSEYKDRYYGYTF	TGTGCCAGCAGCGAATACAAAGACAGATACTATGGCTACACCTTC
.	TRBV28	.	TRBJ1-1	CASKLGQEAFF	TGTGCCAGCAAATTAGGTCAAGAAGCTTTCTTT
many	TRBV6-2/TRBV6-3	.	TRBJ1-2	CATGTTANYGYTF	TGTGCCACGGGGACGACAGCTAACTATGGCTACACCTTC
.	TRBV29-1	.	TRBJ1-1	CSVQGIGLNTEAFF	TGCAGCGTCCAAGGGATCGGCCTGAACACTGAAGCTTTCTTT
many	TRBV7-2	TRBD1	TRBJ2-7	CASSLADRSYEQYF	TGTGCCAGCAGCTTAGCGGACAGGTCCTACGAGCAGTACTTC
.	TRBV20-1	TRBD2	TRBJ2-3	CCARGGGVSTSTDTQYF	TGCTGCGCTAGAGGCGGGGGGGTATCTACTAGCACAGATACGCAGTATTTT
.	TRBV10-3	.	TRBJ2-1	CAINGDSYNEQFF	TGTGCCATCAATGGGGACTCCTACAATGAGCAGTTCTTC
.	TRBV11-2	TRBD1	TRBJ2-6	CASSFGQGGANVLTF	TGTGCCAGCAGCTTCGGACAGGGGGGGGCCAACGTCCTGACTTTC
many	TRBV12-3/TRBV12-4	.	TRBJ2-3	CASSFGLTRPTDTQYF	TGTGCCAGCAGTTTTGGCCTGACAAGACCCACAGATACGCAGTATTTT
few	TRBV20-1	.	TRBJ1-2	CSAPTQYYGYTF	TGCAGTGCCCCCACCCAATACTATGGCTACACCTTC
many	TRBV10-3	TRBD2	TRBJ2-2	CAISESAGGLTGELFF	TGTGCCATCAGTGAGTCAGCGGGAGGATTGACCGGGGAGCTGTTTTTT
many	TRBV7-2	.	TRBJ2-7	CASSSRGTYEQYF	TGTGCCAGCAGCTCCCGGGGGACCTACGAGCAGTACTTC
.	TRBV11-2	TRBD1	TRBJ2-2	CASSLGTGGHGELFF	TGTGCCAGCAGCTTAGGGACAGGGGGCCACGGGGAGCTGTTTTTT
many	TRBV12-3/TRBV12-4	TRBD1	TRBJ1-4	CASRRTGPTEKLFF	TGTGCCAGCAGACGGACAGGGCCGACAGAAAAACTGTTTTTT
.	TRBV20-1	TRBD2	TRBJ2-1	CSAEPGLAALADEQFF	TGCAGTGCAGAACCGGGACTAGCGGCCTTAGCCGATGAGCAGTTCTTC
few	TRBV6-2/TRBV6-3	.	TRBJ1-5	CASSFPQVQPQHF	TGTGCCAGCAGTTTCCCTCAAGTCCAGCCCCAGCATTTT
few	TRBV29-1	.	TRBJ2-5	CSLLWGSGETQYF	TGCAGCCTCCTTTGGGGGAGCGGGGAGACCCAGTACTTC
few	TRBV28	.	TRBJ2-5	CASTQFGGSVETQYF	TGTGCCAGCACCCAGTTCGGGGGCTCCGTGGAGACCCAGTACTTC
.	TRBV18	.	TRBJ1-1	CASSPPGRPLNTEAFF	TGTGCCAGCTCACCCCCAGGACGGCCCCTGAACACTGAAGCTTTCTTT
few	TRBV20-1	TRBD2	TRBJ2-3	CSARDPGGVAGGLGTDTQYF	TGCAGTGCTAGAGACCCCGGGGGTGTAGCGGGGGGGCTCGGCACAGATACGCAGTATTTT
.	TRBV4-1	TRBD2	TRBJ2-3	CASSQVIAGVYTDTQYF	TGCGCCAGCAGCCAAGTAATAGCGGGGGTGTACACAGATACGCAGTATTTT
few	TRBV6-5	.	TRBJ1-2	CASSSAGAGYGYTF	TGTGCCAGCAGTTCCGCAGGGGCAGGTTATGGCTACACCTTC
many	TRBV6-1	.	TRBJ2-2	CASSAPGVNTGELFF	TGTGCCAGCAGCGCACCGGGGGTAAACACCGGGGAGCTGTTTTTT
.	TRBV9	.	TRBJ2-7	CASSVGSGDSYEQYF	TGTGCCAGCAGCGTAGGTAGCGGTGACTCCTACGAGCAGTACTTC
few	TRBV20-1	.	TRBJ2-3	CSAEGGGGETEVDTQYF	TGCAGTGCTGAGGGGGGGGGCGGAGAAACAGAGGTTGATACGCAGTATTTT
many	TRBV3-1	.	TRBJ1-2	CASSPWGADGYTF	TGTGCCAGCAGCCCTTGGGGGGCGGATGGCTACACCTTC
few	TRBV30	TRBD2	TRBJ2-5	CAWSGGTLQETQYF	TGTGCCTGGAGCGGGGGGACTCTACAAGAGACCCAGTACTTC
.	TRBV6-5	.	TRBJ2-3	CASSYYGASTDTQYF	TGTGCCAGCAGTTACTACGGGGCGAGCACAGATACGCAGTATTTT
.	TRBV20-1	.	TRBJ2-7	CSAKPGHVSYEQYF	TGCAGTGCTAAACCGGGACACGTCTCCTACGAGCAGTACTTC
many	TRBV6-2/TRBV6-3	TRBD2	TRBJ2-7	CASSSGLASTEEQYF	TGTGCCAGCAGTTCGGGACTAGCTTCCACAGAAGAGCAGTACTTC
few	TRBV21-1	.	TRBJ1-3	CASSRLGLSGNTIYF	TGTGCCAGCAGCAGGTTGGGGTTGTCTGGAAACACCATATATTTT
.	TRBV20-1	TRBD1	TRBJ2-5	CSARDQDRAGKTQYF	TGCAGTGCTAGAGATCAGGACAGGGCGGGAAAGACCCAGTACTTC
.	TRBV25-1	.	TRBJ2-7	CASSEAWGGSVSSYEQYF	TGTGCCAGCAGTGAAGCGTGGGGCGGTAGCGTAAGCTCCTACGAGCAGTACTTC
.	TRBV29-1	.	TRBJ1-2	CSFARTEVYGYTF	TGCAGCTTTGCCAGGACGGAAGTCTATGGCTACACCTTC
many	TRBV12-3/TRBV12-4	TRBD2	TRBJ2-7	CASRPGLAGSFTSYEQYF	TGTGCCAGCAGACCGGGACTAGCGGGGTCCTTCACATCCTACGAGCAGTACTTC
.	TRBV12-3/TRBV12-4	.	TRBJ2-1	CASSFWAAPYNEQFF	TGTGCCAGCAGTTTCTGGGCGGCCCCCTACAATGAGCAGTTCTTC
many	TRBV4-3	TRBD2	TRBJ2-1	CASSQDSGGRAYNEQFF	TGCGCCAGCAGCCAAGATAGCGGCGGGAGGGCCTACAATGAGCAGTTCTTC
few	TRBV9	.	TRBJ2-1	CASSVFTGSNEQFF	TGTGCCAGCAGCGTATTCACAGGGTCCAATGAGCAGTTCTTC
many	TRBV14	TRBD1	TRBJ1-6	CASSAGTANSPLHF	TGTGCCAGCAGCGCCGGGACAGCCAATTCACCCCTCCACTTT
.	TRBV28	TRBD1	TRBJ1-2	CASRPGQGIYGYTF	TGTGCCAGCAGACCCGGACAGGGCATCTATGGCTACACCTTC
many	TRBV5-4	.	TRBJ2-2	CASTPTVGLTGELFF	TGTGCCAGCACCCCGACAGTTGGCCTCACCGGGGAGCTGTTTTTT
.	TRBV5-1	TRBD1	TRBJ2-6	CASSLVDRAGANVLTF	TGCGCCAGCAGCTTGGTAGACAGGGCTGGGGCCAACGTCCTGACTTTC
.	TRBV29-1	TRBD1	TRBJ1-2	CSVDKGAAYGYTF	TGCAGCGTTGATAAGGGGGCAGCTTATGGCTACACCTTC
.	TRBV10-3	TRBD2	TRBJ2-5	CAISKREGETQYF	TGTGCCATCAGTAAGCGGGAGGGAGAGACCCAGTACTTC
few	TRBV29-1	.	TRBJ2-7	CSAAGQGLEQYF	TGCAGCGCCGCGGGGCAGGGCTTAGAGCAGTACTTC
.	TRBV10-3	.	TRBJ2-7	CATEGLLGEQYF	TGTGCCACCGAGGGACTGCTGGGCGAGCAGTACTTC
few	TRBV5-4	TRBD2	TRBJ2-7	CASSLRPLAGDSQGSYEQYF	TGTGCCAGCAGCCTCCGACCACTAGCGGGAGACTCCCAGGGCTCCTACGAGCAGTACTTC